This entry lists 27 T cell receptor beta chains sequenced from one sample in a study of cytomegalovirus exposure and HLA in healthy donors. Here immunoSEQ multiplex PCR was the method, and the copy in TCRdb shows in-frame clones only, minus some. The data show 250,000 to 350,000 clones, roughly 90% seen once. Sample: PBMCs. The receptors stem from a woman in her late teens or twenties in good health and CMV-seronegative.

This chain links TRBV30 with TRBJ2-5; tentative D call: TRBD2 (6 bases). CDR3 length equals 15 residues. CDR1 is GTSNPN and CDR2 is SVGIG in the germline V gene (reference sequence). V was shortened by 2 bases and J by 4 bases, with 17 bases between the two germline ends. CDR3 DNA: TGTGCCTGGAGTCCTCCGGAGGGGCGGGCAGAGACCCAGTACTTC. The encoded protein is CAWSPPEGRAETQYF.

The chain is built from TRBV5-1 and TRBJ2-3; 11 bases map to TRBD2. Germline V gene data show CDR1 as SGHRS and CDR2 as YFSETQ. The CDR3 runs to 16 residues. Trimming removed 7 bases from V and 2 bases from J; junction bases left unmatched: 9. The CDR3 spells CASGLGTSGPTDTQYF. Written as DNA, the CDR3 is TGCGCCAGCGGGCTTGGGACTAGCGGACCCACAGATACGCAGTATTTT.

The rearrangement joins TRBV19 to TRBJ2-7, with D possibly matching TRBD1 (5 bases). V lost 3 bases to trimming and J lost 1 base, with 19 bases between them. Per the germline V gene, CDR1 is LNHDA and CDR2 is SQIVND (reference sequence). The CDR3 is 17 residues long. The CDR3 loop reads CASSISTLESGSYEQYF. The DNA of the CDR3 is TGTGCCAGTAGTATCAGCACCCTTGAGTCAGGGTCCTACGAGCAGTACTTC.

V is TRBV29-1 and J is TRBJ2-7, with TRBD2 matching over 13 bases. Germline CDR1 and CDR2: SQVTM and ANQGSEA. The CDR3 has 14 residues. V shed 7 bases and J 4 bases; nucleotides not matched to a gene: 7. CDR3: CSAWGLAGRYEQYF. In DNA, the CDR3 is TGCAGCGCCTGGGGACTAGCGGGAAGATACGAGCAGTACTTC.

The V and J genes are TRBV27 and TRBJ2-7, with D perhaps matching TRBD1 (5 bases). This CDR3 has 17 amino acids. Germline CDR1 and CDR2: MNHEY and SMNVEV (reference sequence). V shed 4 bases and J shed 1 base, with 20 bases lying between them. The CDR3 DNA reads TGTGCCAGCAGTTCCCCGATGGGTTTAGGGGTGTCCTACGAGCAGTACTTC. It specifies CASSSPMGLGVSYEQYF.

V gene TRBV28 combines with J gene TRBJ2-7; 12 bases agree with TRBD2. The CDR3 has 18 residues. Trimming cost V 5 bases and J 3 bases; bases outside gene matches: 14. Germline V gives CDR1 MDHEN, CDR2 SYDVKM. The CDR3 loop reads CASSPQGTTSGRLYEQYF. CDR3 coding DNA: TGTGCCAGCAGTCCTCAGGGGACCACTAGCGGGAGGCTCTACGAGCAGTACTTC.

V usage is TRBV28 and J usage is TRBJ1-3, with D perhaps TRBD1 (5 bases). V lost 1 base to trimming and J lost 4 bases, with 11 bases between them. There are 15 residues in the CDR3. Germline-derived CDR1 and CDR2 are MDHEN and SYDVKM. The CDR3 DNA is TGTGCCAGCAGTTTATCCGCAGGGCTAGGAAACACCATATATTTT. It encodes CASSLSAGLGNTIYF.

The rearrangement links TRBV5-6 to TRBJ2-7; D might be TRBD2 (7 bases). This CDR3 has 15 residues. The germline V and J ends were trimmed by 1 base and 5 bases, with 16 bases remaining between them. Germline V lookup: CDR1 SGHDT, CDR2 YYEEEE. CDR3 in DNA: TGTGCCAGCAGCTTGTTAGGGGGGGCGAAGGACGAGCAGTACTTC. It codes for CASSLLGGAKDEQYF.

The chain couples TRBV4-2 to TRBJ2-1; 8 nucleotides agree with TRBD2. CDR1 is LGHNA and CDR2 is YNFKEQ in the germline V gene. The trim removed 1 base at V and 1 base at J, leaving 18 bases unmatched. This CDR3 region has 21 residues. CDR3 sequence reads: CASSQVFSGSRLKSSYNEQFF. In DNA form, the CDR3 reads TGTGCCAGCAGCCAAGTTTTCAGCGGGAGCCGATTAAAAAGTTCCTACAATGAGCAGTTCTTC.

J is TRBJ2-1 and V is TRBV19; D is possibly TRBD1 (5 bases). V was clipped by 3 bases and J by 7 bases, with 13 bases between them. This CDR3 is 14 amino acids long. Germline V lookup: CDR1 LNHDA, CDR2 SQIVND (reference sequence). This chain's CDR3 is CASSILLGVNEQFF. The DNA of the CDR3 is TGTGCCAGTAGTATCCTGCTAGGGGTGAATGAGCAGTTCTTC. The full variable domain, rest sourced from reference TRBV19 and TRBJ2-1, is DGGITQSPKYLFRKEGQNVTLSCEQNLNHDAMYWYRQDPGQGLRLIYYSQIVNDFQKGDIAEGYSVSREKKESFPLTVTSAQKNPTAFYLCASSILLGVNEQFFGPGTRLTVL.

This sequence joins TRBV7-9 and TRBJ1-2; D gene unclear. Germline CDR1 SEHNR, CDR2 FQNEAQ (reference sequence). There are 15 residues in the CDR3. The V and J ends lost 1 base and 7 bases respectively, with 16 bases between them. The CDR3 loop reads CASSLVLWRRGGYTF. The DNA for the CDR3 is TGTGCCAGCAGCTTAGTTTTGTGGAGACGGGGTGGCTACACCTTC.

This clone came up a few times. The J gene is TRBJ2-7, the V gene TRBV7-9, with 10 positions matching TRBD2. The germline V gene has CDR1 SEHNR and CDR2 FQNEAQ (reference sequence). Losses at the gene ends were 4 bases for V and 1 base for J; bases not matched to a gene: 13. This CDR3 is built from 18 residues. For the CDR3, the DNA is TGTGCCAGCAGCTCCACCGCAGCGGGAGGGGAGGGGTCCTACGAGCAGTACTTC. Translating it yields CASSSTAAGGEGSYEQYF.

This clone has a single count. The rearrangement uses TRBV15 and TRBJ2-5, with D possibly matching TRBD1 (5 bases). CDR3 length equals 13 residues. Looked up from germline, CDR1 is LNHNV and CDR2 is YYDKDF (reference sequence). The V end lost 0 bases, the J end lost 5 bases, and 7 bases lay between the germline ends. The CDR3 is CATSRDPGETQYF. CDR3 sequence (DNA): TGTGCCACCAGCAGAGATCCAGGGGAGACCCAGTACTTC.

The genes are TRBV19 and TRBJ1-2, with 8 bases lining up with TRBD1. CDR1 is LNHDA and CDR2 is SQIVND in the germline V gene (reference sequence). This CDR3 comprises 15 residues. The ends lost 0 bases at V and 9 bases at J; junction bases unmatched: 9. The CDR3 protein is CASSIDLPGGKSYTF. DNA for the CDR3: TGTGCCAGTAGTATAGATCTCCCAGGGGGCAAAAGCTACACCTTC. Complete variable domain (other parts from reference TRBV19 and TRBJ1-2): DGGITQSPKYLFRKEGQNVTLSCEQNLNHDAMYWYRQDPGQGLRLIYYSQIVNDFQKGDIAEGYSVSREKKESFPLTVTSAQKNPTAFYLCASSIDLPGGKSYTFGSGTRLTVV.

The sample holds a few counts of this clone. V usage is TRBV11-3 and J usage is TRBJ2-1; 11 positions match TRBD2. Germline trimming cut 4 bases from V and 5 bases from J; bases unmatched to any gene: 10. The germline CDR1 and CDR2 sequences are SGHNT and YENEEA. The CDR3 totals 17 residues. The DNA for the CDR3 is TGTGCCAGCAGCTCTACTAGCGGGAGACTATGGGACAATGAGCAGTTCTTC. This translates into CASSSTSGRLWDNEQFF. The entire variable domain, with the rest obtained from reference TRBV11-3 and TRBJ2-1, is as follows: EAGVVQSPRYKIIEKKQPVAFWCNPISGHNTLYWYLQNLGQGPELLIRYENEEAVDDSQLPKDRFSAERLKGVDSTLKIQPAELGDSAVYLCASSSTSGRLWDNEQFFGPGTRLTVL.

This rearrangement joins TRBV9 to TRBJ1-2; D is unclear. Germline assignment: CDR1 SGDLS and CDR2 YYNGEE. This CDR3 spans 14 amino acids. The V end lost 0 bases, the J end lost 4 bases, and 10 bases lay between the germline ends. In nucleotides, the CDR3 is TGTGCCAGCAGCGTAGATGGGCAGAGCTATGGCTACACCTTC. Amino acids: CASSVDGQSYGYTF.

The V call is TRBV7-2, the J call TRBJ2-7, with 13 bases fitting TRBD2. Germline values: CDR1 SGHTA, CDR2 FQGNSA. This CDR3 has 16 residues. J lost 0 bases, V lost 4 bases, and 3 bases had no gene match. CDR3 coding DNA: TGTGCCAGCAGCTCTTGGACTAGCGGGAGCTCCTACGAGCAGTACTTC. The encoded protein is CASSSWTSGSSYEQYF. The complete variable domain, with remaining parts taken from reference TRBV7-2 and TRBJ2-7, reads GAGVSQSPSNKVTEKGKDVELRCDPISGHTALYWYRQSLGQGLEFLIYFQGNSAPDKSGLPSDRFSAERTGGSVSTLTIQRTQQEDSAVYLCASSSWTSGSSYEQYFGPGTRLTVT.

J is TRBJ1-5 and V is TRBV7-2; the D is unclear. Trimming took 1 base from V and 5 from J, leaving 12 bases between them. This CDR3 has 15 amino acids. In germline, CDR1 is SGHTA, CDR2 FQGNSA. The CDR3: CASSLGSQIYQPQHF. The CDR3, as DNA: TGTGCCAGCAGCTTAGGGTCACAGATCTATCAGCCCCAGCATTTT. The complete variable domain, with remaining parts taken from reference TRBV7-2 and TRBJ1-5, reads GAGVSQSPSNKVTEKGKDVELRCDPISGHTALYWYRQSLGQGLEFLIYFQGNSAPDKSGLPSDRFSAERTGGSVSTLTIQRTQQEDSAVYLCASSLGSQIYQPQHFGDGTRLSIL.

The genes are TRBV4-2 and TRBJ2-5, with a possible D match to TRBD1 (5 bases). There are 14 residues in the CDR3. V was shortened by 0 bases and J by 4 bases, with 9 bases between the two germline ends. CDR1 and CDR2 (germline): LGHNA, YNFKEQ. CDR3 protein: CASSQEGVRETQYF. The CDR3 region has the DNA TGTGCCAGCAGCCAAGAAGGGGTGCGAGAGACCCAGTACTTC.

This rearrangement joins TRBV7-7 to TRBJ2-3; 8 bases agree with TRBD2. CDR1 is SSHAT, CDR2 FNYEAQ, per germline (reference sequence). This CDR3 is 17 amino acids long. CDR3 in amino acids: CASAKGAGGTSTDTQYF. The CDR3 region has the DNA TGTGCTAGCGCAAAAGGGGCGGGAGGTACTAGCACAGATACGCAGTATTTT.

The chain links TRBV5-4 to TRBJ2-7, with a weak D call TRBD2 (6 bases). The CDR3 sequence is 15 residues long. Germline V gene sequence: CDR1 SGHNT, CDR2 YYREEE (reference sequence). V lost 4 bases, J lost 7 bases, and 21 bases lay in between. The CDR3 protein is CASSQTSLGVWEQYF. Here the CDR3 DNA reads TGTGCCAGCAGCCAAACTAGCTTAGGGGTATGGGAGCAGTACTTC. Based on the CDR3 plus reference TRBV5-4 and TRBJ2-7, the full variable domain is ETGVTQSPTHLIKTRGQQVTLRCSSQSGHNTVSWYQQALGQGPQFIFQYYREEENGRGNFPPRFSGLQFPNYSSELNVNALELDDSALYLCASSQTSLGVWEQYFGPGTRLTVT.

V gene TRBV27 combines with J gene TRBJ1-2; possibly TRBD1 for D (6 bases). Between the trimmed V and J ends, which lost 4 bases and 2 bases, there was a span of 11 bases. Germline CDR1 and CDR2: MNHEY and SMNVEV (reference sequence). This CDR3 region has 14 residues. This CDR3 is CASSSYDRNYGYTF. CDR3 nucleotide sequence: TGTGCCAGCAGTTCGTACGACAGGAACTATGGCTACACCTTC.

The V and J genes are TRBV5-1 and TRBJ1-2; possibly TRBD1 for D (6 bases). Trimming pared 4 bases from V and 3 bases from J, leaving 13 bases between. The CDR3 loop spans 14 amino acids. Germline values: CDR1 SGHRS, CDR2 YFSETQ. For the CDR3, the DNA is TGCGCCAGCAGCCGTGCGGGGGGCGACTATGGCTACACCTTC. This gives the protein CASSRAGGDYGYTF.

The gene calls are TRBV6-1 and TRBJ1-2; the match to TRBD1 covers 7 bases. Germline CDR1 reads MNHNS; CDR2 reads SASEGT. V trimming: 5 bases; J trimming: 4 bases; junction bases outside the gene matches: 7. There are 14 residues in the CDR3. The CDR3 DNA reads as TGTGCCAGCAGTTTCGGACAGGCCCCCTATGGCTACACCTTC. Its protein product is CASSFGQAPYGYTF.

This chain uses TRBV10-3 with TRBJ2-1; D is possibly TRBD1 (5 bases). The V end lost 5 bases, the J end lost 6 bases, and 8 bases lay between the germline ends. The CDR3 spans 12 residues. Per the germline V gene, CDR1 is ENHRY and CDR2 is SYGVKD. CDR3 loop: CAISRDSNEQFF. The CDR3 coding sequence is TGTGCCATCAGTCGAGACAGCAATGAGCAGTTCTTC.

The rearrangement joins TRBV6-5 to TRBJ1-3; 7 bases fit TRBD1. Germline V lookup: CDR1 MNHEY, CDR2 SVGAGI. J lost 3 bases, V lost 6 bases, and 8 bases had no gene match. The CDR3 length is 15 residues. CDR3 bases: TGTGCCAGCAGCATTGACAGGGACCGTGGAAACACCATATATTTT. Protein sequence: CASSIDRDRGNTIYF.

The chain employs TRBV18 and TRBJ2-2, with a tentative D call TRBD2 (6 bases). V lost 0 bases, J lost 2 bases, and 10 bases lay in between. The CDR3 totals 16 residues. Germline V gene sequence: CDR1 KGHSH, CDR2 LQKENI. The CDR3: CASSPPSLANTGELFF. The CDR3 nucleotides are TGTGCCAGCTCACCACCGTCACTAGCAAACACCGGGGAGCTGTTTTTT.